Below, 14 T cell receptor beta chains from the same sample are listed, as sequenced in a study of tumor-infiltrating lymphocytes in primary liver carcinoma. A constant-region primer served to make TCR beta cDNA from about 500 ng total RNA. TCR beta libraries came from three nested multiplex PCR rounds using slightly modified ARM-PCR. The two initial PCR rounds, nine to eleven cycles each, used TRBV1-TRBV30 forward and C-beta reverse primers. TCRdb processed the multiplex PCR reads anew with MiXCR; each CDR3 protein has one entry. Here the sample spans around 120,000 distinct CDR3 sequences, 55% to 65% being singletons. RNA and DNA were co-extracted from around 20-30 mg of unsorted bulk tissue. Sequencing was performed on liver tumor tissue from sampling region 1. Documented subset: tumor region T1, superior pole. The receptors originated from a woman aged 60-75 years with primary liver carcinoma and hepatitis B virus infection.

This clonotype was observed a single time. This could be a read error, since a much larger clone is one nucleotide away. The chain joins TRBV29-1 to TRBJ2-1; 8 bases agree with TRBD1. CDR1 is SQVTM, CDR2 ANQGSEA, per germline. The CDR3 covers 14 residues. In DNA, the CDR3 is TGCAGCGTTTGTAGGGACAGGCATAGAGATGAGCAGTCCTTC. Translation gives CSVCRDRHRDEQSF.

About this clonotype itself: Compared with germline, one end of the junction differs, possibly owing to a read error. The CDR3 bases are TGTACCAGCAGTTTAGGTACCGGTTTGCAGCCCCAGCATTTT. Protein: CTSSLGTGLQPQHF. The J gene is TRBJ1-5, the V gene TRBV28; no clear D gene. Per germline, CDR1 MDHEN and CDR2 SYDVKM. The CDR3 runs to 14 residues.

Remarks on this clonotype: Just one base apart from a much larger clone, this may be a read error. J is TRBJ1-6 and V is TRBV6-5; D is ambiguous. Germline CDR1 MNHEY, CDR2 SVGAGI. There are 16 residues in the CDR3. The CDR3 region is CASRRSVGSYNPPLHF. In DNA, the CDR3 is TGTGCCAGCCGGAGGAGTGTGGGATCCTATAATCCACCCCTCCACTTT.

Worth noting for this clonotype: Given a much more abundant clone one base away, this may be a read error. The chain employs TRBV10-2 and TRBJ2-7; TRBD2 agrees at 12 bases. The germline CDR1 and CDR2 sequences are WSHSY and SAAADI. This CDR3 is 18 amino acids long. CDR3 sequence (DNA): TGCGCCAGCAGTAAACTAGGACTAGCGGGATCAACCTCCTACAAGCAGTACTTC. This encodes CASSKLGLAGSTSYKQYF.

The CDR3 nucleotides read TGTGCCAGCAATACAATGGGACTAGCGTCACCCGAGCAGTACTTC. It specifies CASNTMGLASPEQYF. The chain links TRBV11-2 to TRBJ2-7; TRBD2 aligns across 10 bases. V shed 7 bases and J 6 bases; nucleotides not matched to a gene: 12. Germline V gives CDR1 SGHAT, CDR2 FQNNGV. CDR3 size: 15 residues.

For the CDR3, the DNA is TGTGCCAGCAGCTTAGCAGACTCTTCTAACGTCGAGCAGTACTTC. Its translation: CASSLADSSNVEQYF. This rearrangement joins TRBV11-2 to TRBJ2-7, with D unclear. The CDR3 runs to 15 residues. Germline values: CDR1 SGHAT, CDR2 FQNNGV. V was pared by 1 base and J by 6 bases, with 16 bases between.

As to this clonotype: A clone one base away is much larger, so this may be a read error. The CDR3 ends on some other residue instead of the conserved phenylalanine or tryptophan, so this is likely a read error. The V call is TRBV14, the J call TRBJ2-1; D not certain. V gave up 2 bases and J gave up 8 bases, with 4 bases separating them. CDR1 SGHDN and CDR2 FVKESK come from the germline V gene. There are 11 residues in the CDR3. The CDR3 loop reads CASSQFYEQFY. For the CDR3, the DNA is TGTGCCAGCAGCCAATTCTATGAGCAGTTCTAC.

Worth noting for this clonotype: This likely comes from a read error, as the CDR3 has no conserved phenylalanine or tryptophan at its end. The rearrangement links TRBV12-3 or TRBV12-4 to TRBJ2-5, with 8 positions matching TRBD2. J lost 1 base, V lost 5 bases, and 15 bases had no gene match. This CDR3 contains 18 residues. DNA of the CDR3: TGTGCCAGCAGTCTCCACTTGACTAGCGCCAGCCCCCAAGAGACCCAGTACATC. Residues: CASSLHLTSASPQETQYI.

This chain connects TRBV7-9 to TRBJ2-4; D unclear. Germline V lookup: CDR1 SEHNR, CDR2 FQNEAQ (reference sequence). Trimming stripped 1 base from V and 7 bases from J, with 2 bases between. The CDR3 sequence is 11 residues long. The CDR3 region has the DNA TGTGCCAGCAGCTTAGAGAACATTCAGTACTTC. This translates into CASSLENIQYF.

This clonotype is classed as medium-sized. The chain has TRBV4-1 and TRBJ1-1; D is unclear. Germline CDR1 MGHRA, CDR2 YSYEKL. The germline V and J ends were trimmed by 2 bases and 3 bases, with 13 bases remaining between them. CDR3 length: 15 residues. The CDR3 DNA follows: TGCGCCAGCAGCCAAAGCCCGGGAGTAGACACTGAAGCTTTCTTT. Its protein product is CASSQSPGVDTEAFF.

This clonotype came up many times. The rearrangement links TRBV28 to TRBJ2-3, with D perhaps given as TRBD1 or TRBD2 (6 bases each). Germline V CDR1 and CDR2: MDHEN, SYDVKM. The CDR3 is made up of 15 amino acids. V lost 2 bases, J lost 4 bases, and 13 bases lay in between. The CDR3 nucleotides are TGTGCCAGCAGTTTAACCCCCGGGGGCGCAGATACGCAGTATTTT. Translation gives CASSLTPGGADTQYF.

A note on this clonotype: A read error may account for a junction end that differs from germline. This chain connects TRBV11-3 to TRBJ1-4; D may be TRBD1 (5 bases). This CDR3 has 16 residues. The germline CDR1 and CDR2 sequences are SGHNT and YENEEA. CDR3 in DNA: TGTACCAGCAGCCAGAGGACATGCCTAAATAATGAAAAACTGTTTTTT. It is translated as CTSSQRTCLNNEKLFF. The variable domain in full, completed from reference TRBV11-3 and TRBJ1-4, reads EAGVVQSPRYKIIEKKQPVAFWCNPISGHNTLYWYLQNLGQGPELLIRYENEEAVDDSQLPKDRFSAERLKGVDSTLKIQPAELGDSAVYLCTSSQRTCLNNEKLFFGSGTQLSVL.

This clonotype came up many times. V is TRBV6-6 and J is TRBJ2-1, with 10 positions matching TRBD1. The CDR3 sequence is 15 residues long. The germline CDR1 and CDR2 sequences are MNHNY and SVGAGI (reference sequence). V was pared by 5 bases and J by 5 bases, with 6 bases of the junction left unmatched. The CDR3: CASSPRQGANNEQFF. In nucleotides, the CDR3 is TGTGCCAGCAGTCCAAGACAGGGGGCGAACAATGAGCAGTTCTTC.

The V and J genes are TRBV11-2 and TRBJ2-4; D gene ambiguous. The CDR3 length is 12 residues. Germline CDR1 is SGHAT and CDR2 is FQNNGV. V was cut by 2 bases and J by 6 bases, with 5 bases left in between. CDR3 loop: CASSLTGNIQYF. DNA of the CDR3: TGTGCCAGCAGCTTAACTGGAAACATTCAGTACTTC. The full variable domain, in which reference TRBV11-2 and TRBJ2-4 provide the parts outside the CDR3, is EAGVAQSPRYKIIEKRQSVAFWCNPISGHATLYWYQQILGQGPKLLIQFQNNGVVDDSQLPKDRFSAERLKGVDSTLKIQPAKLEDSAVYLCASSLTGNIQYFGAGTRLSVL.